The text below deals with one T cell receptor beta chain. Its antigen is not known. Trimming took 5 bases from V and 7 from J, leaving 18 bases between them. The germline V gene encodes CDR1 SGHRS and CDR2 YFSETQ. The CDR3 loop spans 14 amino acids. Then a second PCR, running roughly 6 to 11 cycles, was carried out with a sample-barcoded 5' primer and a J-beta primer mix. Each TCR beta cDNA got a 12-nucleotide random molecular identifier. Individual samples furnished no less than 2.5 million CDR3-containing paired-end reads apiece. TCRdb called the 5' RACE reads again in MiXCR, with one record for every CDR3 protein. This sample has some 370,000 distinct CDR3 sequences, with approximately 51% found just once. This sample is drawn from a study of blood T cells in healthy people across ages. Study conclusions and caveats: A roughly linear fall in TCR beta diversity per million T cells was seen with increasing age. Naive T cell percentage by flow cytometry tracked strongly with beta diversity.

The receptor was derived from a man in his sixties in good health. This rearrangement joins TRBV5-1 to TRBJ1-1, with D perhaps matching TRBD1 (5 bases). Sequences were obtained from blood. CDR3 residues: CASRRQGEVGEAFF. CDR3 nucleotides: TGCGCCAGCAGGCGGCAGGGTGAGGTCGGTGAAGCTTTCTTT. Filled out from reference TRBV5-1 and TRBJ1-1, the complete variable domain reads KAGVTQTPRYLIKTRGQQVTLSCSPISGHRSVSWYQQTPGQGLQFLFEYFSETQRNKGNFPGRFSGRQFSNSRSEMNVSTLELGDSALYLCASRRQGEVGEAFFGQGTRLTVV.